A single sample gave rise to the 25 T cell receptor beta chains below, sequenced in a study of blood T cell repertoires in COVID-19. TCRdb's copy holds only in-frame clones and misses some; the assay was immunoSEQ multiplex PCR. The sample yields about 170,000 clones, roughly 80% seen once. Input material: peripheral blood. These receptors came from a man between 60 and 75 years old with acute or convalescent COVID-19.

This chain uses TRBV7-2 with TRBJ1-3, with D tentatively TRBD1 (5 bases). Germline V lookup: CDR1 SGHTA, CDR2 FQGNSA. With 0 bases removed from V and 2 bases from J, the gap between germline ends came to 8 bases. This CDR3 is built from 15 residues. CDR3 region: CASSLAQVAGNTIYF. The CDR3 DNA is TGTGCCAGCAGCTTAGCACAGGTCGCTGGAAACACCATATATTTT. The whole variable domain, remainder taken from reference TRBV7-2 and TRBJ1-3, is GAGVSQSPSNKVTEKGKDVELRCDPISGHTALYWYRQSLGQGLEFLIYFQGNSAPDKSGLPSDRFSAERTGGSVSTLTIQRTQQEDSAVYLCASSLAQVAGNTIYFGEGSWLTVV.

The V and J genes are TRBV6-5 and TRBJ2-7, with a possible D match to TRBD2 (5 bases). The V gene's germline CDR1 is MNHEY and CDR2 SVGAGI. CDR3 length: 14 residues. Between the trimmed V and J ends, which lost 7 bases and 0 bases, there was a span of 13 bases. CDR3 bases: TGTGCCAGCATGTACGGGATTAACTCCTACGAGCAGTACTTC. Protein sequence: CASMYGINSYEQYF.

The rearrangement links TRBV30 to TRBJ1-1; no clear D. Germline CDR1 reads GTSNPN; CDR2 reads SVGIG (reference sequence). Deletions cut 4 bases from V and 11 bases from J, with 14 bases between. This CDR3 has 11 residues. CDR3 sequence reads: CAWIQTRGAFF. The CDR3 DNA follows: TGTGCCTGGATTCAGACTCGAGGGGCTTTCTTT.

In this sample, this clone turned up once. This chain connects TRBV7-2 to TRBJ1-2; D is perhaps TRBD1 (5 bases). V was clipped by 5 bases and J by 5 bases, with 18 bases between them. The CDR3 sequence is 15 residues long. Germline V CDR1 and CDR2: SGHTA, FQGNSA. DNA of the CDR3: TGTGCCAGCAGCGGGCTTTGGGACTCCTCGTATGGCTACACCTTC. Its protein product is CASSGLWDSSYGYTF.

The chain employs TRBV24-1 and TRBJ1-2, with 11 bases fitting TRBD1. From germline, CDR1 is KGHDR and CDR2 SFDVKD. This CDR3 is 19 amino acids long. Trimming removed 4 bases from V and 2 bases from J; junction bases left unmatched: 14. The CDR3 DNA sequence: TGTGCCACCAGTGACGCCGGACAGGGGGCGGGTAATAGGAACTATGGCTACACCTTC. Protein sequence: CATSDAGQGAGNRNYGYTF.

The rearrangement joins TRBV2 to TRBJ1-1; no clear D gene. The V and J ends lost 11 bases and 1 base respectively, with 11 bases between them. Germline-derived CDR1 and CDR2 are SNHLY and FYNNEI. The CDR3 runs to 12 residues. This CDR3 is CASHPGNTEAFF. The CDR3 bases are TGTGCCTCCCACCCCGGGAACACTGAAGCTTTCTTT.

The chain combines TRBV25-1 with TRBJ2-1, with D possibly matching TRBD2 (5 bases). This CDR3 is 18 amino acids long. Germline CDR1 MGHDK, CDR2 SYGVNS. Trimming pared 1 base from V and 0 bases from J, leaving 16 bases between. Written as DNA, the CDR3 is TGTGCCAGCAGTGAATTAATCAAGAGCAGCGGCTCCTACAATGAGCAGTTCTTC. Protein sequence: CASSELIKSSGSYNEQFF.

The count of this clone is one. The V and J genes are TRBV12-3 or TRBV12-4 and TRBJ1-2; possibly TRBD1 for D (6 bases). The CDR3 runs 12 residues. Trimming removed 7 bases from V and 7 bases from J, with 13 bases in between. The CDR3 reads CASTSGGRGYTF. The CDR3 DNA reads TGTGCCAGCACCTCTGGGGGCCGTGGCTACACCTTC.

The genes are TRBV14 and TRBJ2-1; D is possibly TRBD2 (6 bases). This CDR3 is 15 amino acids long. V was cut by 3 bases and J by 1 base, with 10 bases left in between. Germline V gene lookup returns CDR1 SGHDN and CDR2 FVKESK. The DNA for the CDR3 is TGTGCCAGCAGCCAGAGAGCGGGTTCCTACAATGAGCAGTTCTTC. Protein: CASSQRAGSYNEQFF. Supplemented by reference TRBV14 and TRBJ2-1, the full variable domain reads EAGVTQFPSHSVIEKGQTVTLRCDPISGHDNLYWYRRVMGKEIKFLLHFVKESKQDESGMPNNRFLAERTGGTYSTLKVQPAELEDSGVYFCASSQRAGSYNEQFFGPGTRLTVL.

This CDR3 is CAISESEGGSSYNEQFF. CDR3 in DNA: TGTGCCATCAGTGAGTCGGAAGGGGGAAGCTCCTACAATGAGCAGTTCTTC. This sequence joins TRBV10-3 and TRBJ2-1, with a possible D match to TRBD1 (6 bases). Germline CDR1 reads ENHRY; CDR2 reads SYGVKD. The CDR3 contains 17 residues. Trimming removed 0 bases at V and 0 bases at J, with 12 bases between.

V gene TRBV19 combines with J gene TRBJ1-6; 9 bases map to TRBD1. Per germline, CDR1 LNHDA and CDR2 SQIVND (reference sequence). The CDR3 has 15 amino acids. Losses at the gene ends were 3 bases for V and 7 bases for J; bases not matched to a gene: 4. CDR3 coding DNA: TGTGCCAGTAGTATCCCTACAGGGGGCAATTCACCCCTCCACTTT. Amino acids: CASSIPTGGNSPLHF. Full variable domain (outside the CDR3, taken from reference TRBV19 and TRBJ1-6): DGGITQSPKYLFRKEGQNVTLSCEQNLNHDAMYWYRQDPGQGLRLIYYSQIVNDFQKGDIAEGYSVSREKKESFPLTVTSAQKNPTAFYLCASSIPTGGNSPLHFGNGTRLTVT.

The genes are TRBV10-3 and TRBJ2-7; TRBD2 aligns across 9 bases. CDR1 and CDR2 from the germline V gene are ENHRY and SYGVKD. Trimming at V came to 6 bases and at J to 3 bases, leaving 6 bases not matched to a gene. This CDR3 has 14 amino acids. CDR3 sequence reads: CAIRREGPNYEQYF. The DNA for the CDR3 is TGTGCCATCAGGCGGGAGGGGCCGAACTACGAGCAGTACTTC.

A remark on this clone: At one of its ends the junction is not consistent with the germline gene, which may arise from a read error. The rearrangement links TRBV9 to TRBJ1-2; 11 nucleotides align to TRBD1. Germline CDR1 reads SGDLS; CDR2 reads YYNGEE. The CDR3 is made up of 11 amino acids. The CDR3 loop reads CASSPKGQGAF. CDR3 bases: TGTGCCAGCAGCCCGAAGGGACAGGGGGCCTTC.

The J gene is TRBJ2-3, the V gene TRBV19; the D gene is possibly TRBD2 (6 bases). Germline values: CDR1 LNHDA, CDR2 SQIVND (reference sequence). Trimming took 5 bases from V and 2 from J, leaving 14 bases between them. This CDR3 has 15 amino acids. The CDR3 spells CASSFGRRDTDTQYF. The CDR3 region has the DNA TGTGCCAGTAGTTTTGGACGGCGGGACACAGATACGCAGTATTTT.

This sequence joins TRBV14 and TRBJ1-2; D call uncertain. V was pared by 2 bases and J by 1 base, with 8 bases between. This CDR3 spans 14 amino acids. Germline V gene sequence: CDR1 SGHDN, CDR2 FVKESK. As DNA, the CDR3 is TGTGCCAGCAGCCAACCCCGCGATAACTATGGCTACACCTTC. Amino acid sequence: CASSQPRDNYGYTF.

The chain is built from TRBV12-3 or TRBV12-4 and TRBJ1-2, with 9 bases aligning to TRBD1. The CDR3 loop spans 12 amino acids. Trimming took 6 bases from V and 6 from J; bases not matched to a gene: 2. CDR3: CASRQGADGYTF. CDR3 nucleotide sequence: TGTGCCAGCAGACAGGGGGCGGATGGCTACACCTTC.

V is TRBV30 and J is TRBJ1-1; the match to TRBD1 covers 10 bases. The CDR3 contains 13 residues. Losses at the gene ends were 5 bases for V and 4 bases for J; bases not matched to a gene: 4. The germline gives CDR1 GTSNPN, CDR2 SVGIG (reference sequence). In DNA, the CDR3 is TGTGCCTGGGACAGGGGGCTGGGCACTGAAGCTTTCTTT. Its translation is CAWDRGLGTEAFF.

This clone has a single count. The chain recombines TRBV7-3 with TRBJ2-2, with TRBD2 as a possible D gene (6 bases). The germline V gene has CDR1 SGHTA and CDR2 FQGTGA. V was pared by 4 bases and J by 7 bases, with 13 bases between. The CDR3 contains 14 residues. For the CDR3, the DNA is TGTGCCAGCAGCTCGACTAGATATAGCGGGGAGCTGTTTTTT. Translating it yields CASSSTRYSGELFF.

The CDR3 loop is CAWSVSGGGATQYF. The CDR3 DNA reads as TGTGCCTGGAGTGTTAGCGGGGGAGGGGCTACGCAGTATTTT. V gene TRBV30 combines with J gene TRBJ2-3; 9 nucleotides match TRBD2. The CDR3 is 14 residues long. In germline, CDR1 is GTSNPN, CDR2 SVGIG (reference sequence). V was clipped by 0 bases and J by 8 bases; unmatched bases: 6.

DNA for the CDR3: TGCGCCAGCAGTGAAAGACAGGGTCCCTTATACAATGAGCAGTTCTTC. The encoded protein is CASSERQGPLYNEQFF. The V call is TRBV10-1, the J call TRBJ2-1, with 7 positions matching TRBD1. This CDR3 comprises 16 residues. The germline gives CDR1 WNHNN, CDR2 SYGVQD (reference sequence). Losses at the gene ends were 3 bases for V and 4 bases for J; bases not matched to a gene: 9.

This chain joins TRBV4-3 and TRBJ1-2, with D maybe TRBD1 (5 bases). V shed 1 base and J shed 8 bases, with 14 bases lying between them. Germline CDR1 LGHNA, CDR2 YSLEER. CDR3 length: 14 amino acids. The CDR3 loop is CASSQVVGDKGYTF. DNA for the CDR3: TGCGCCAGCAGCCAAGTGGTAGGGGATAAGGGCTACACCTTC.

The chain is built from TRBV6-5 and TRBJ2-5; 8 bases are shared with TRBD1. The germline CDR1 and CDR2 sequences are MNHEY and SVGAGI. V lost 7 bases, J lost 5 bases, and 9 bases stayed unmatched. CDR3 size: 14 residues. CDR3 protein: CASTVPTGDETQYF. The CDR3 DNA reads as TGTGCCAGCACAGTTCCGACAGGGGACGAGACCCAGTACTTC.

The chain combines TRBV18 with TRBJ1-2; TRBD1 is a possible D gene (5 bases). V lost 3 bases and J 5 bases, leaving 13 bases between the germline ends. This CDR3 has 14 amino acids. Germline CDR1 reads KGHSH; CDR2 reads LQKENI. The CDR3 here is CASSPDGEGYGYTF. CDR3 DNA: TGTGCCAGCTCACCCGACGGGGAGGGGTATGGCTACACCTTC.

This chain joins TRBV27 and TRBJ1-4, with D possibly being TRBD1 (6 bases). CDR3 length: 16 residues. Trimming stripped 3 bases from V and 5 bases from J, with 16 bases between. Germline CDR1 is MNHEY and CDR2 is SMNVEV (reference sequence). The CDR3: CASSFFGYRENEKLFF. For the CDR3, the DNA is TGTGCCAGCAGTTTCTTTGGTTACAGGGAAAATGAAAAACTGTTTTTT.

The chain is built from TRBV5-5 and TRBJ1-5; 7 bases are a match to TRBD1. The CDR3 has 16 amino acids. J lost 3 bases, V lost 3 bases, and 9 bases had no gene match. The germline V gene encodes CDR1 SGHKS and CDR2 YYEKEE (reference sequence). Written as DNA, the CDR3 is TGTGCCAGCAGCTATACAGGGGAGAGGGTCAATCAGCCCCAGCATTTT. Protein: CASSYTGERVNQPQHF.